The present entry profiles one T cell receptor (beta chain) with its context. An end of the junction differs from the germline gene, which may be a read error. Co-extraction of RNA and DNA was performed on about 20-33 mg of unsorted bulk tissue. Synthesis of TCR beta cDNA was carried out from about 540 ng total RNA with a constant-region primer. Three nested multiplex PCR rounds, a slightly modified ARM-PCR, produced the libraries for TCR beta. Researchers ran the first two PCR rounds for roughly 10 cycles each with TRBV1-TRBV30 forward primers and a C-beta reverse primer. TCRdb reanalysed the multiplex PCR reads using MiXCR and keeps one entry per CDR3 protein. The repertoire holds under 150,000 distinct CDR3 sequences, with roughly 70% as singletons. The source of the sample is a study of tumor-infiltrating lymphocytes in primary liver carcinoma. The CDR3 covers 14 residues.

V and J are TRBV12-3 or TRBV12-4 and TRBJ1-1; 7 nucleotides match TRBD1. The TCR comes from a woman aged 55 to 70 with primary liver carcinoma and hepatitis B virus infection. The sample was tumor-adjacent normal liver tissue. The CDR3 spells CAGSPQGGFTEAFF. CDR3 nucleotide sequence: TGTGCCGGCAGCCCGCAGGGGGGGTTCACTGAAGCTTTCTTT.